This T cell receptor beta chain was retrieved from a study of T cell responses to AZD1222 COVID-19 vaccine. To note about this clone: Its antigen is still unknown.

Study-wide points: Females outnumbered males among donors, who were mostly white British; clonal diversity was possibly underestimated. After the peak T cell response, and only then, were repertoires sampled.

V gave up 7 bases and J gave up 4 bases, with 14 bases separating them. The CDR3 length is 13 residues. Looked up from germline, CDR1 is SGHRS and CDR2 is YFSETQ. TCRdb's copy holds only in-frame clones and misses some; the assay was immunoSEQ multiplex PCR. The data show some 150,000 clones, 70% to 90% seen once. The sequence derives from an adult who received the MenACWY meningococcal vaccine as a control. The V call is TRBV5-1, the J call TRBJ1-2, with D possibly matching TRBD1 (6 bases). This sample comprised peripheral blood, obtained 28 days after the second dose of the MenACWY control vaccine. This chain's CDR3 is CASWSGAGYGYTF. In DNA form, the CDR3 reads TGCGCCAGCTGGTCGGGGGCAGGCTATGGCTACACCTTC. The variable domain in full, completed from reference TRBV5-1 and TRBJ1-2, reads KAGVTQTPRYLIKTRGQQVTLSCSPISGHRSVSWYQQTPGQGLQFLFEYFSETQRNKGNFPGRFSGRQFSNSRSEMNVSTLELGDSALYLCASWSGAGYGYTFGSGTRLTVV.